This T cell receptor beta chain was sequenced during a study of cytomegalovirus exposure and HLA in healthy donors. V lost 5 bases and J lost 3; bases outside the gene matches: 9. Germline lookup yields CDR1 LNHDA and CDR2 SQIVND (reference sequence). The CDR3 covers 16 residues. 13 Jbeta primers and 60 Vbeta primers were used for the PCR. TCRdb's table, derived via immunoSEQ multiplex PCR, lists solely in-frame clones and lacks some. The table includes 90,000 to 100,000 clones, approximately 79% detected once. The sequence was obtained from a male donor in good health and CMV-seronegative. Sequencing was performed on PBMCs. V gene TRBV19 combines with J gene TRBJ2-7; 11 bases line up with TRBD2. In nucleotides, the CDR3 is TGTGCCAGTAGTGAGCCCCGCGGGACTAGCGGCTACGAGCAGTACTTC. This codes for CASSEPRGTSGYEQYF.